The clone carrying this T cell receptor beta chain was seen a few times. Its antigen remains unknown. An end of the junction differs from the germline gene, which may be a read error. The CDR3 covers 14 residues. Germline-derived CDR1 and CDR2 are SEHNR and FQNEAQ (reference sequence). These data originate in a study of identical twins. Study conclusions and caveats: Those out-of-frame alpha sequences shared by twins showed an excess of low generation probability. Cross-sectional statistical analysis was relied on for the conclusions, without the same donors being followed. Abundant cord blood beta clonotypes carried fewer insertions; memory repertoires showed none.

MiXCR, applied by TCRdb to the 5' RACE reads, yields one record per CDR3 protein. This table holds 420,000 or so distinct CDR3 sequences, about 18% found once. The TCR was taken from a man between 45 and 60 years old in good health. The J gene is TRBJ2-7, the V gene TRBV7-9, with D tentatively TRBD1 (5 bases). Sequencing input: naive T cells sorted from blood. CDR3 in DNA: TGTGCCAGCAGCATAGCTGGGGCTCTGGGGGAGCAGTACTTC. Translating gives CASSIAGALGEQYF.